This T cell receptor beta chain was identified during a study of glioma-infiltrating T cells after dendritic cell vaccination. The PCR used 60 V beta and 13 J beta primers. Clones were sequenced by immunoSEQ multiplex PCR, and TCRdb holds only the in-frame ones, with some missing. Of about 65,000 clones listed, approximately 89% were seen once; the top ten hold around 10%. As concerns this clone: Its matching antigen is unknown.

Trimming took 4 bases from V and 10 from J, leaving 16 bases between them. The CDR3 spans 13 residues. The germline V gene encodes CDR1 MGHDK and CDR2 SYGVNS. This sample's time point: after dendritic cell vaccination, including at tumor progression/relapse. Fresh-frozen tumor tissue and more than two years of survival data were available for all. No glioblastoma patient carried an isocitrate dehydrogenase mutation. Whole-study findings and limits: Few patients contributed both blood and tumor specimens.

This chain links TRBV25-1 with TRBJ1-1, with D perhaps TRBD1 (6 bases). The clonotype originates from a human donor with glioblastoma. The sequencing used blood, collected after dendritic cell vaccination. In DNA, the CDR3 is TGTGCCAGCAGTGCTTCGGAGAGGGGGTCAGCTTTCTTT. This sequence encodes CASSASERGSAFF.